The clone carrying this T cell receptor (beta chain) was found once. These data are taken from a study of blood T cell repertoires in COVID-19. For the study at large: Spain, Italy and the United States supplied samples that represented acute and convalescent COVID-19. PBMCs, B-cell-depleted T cells, or T cells provided the cDNA or gDNA that made up the material.

Germline lookup yields CDR1 LGHNA and CDR2 YSLEER. The CDR3 has 14 amino acids. V was clipped by 0 bases and J by 1 base, with 5 bases between them. As originally analysed: It was from reference gene primer amplification that nucleated cell counts were estimated. Assay: immunoSEQ multiplex PCR; the TCRdb copy retains only in-frame clones and omits some. Clone size and V and J calls were adopted from that table, with D and trimming inferred from the DNA. The sample has more than 95,000 clones, around 81% seen once. V is TRBV4-3 and J is TRBJ2-3; D uncertain. The sequence was collected from a man between 60 and 70 years old with acute or convalescent COVID-19. The sequenced sample was peripheral blood. The CDR3 protein is CASSQDARTDTQYF. CDR3 in DNA: TGCGCCAGCAGCCAAGACGCGCGCACAGATACGCAGTATTTT.